This T cell receptor beta chain was sequenced during a study of radiotherapy plus CTLA-4 blockade in lung cancer. In the study overall: Objective response was observed in approximately 18% of patients, and disease control in roughly 33%. Regarding the study as a whole: Among reported predictors of response, early blood T cell clone dynamics with interferon-beta performed best. There was expansion of tumor-derived TCR clones in blood after radiotherapy plus ipilimumab.

CDR1 SQVTM and CDR2 ANQGSEA come from the germline V gene. The V gene lost 3 bases and the J gene lost 1 base, with 9 bases spanning the gap. CDR3 size: 13 residues. This clone was detected a few times. Antigen specificity is unknown. Some clones are missing from TCRdb's copy, which holds only in-frame ones; the method was immunoSEQ multiplex PCR. Found here are 45,000 or so clones, roughly 73% of them singletons; the top ten hold roughly 4%. Focal radiation and CTLA-4 blockade (ipilimumab) were tested in chemo-refractory metastatic non-small-cell lung cancer patients. This receptor was identified in a human donor with non-small cell lung cancer who had a complete response to radiotherapy plus ipilimumab. Sequences were derived from peripheral blood, sampled from a patient treated with radiotherapy plus ipilimumab. This chain joins TRBV29-1 and TRBJ2-5, with D possibly matching TRBD2 (6 bases). CDR3 residues: CSVEEGAQETQYF. As DNA, the CDR3 is TGCAGCGTTGAGGAGGGAGCCCAAGAGACCCAGTACTTC.